Included here is one T cell receptor (beta chain) sequence, with context. What it recognizes is unknown. V shed 5 bases and J 7 bases; nucleotides not matched to a gene: 5. Germline lookup yields CDR1 SGHTA and CDR2 FQGTGA. The CDR3 runs to 13 residues. A multiplex PCR was run with 60 Vbeta primers and 13 Jbeta primers. In the original workflow: Per a later analysis, the number of unique TCR beta chains was approximately 80 million, of which roughly 11 million were shared. Method: immunoSEQ multiplex PCR; TCRdb's copy keeps in-frame clones and lacks some. The DNA was the basis for D and trimming; V, J and clone size are from that table. This sample yields over 130,000 clones, of which approximately 67% are seen a single time; 5.5% to 7% belongs to the top ten. This entry is derived from a study of cytomegalovirus exposure and HLA in healthy donors. Overall study results and limits: Three CMV-associated chains were confirmed in vitro to be specific for CMV antigens.

Sequencing was done on a sample of PBMCs. The TCR comes from a woman aged 60 to 75 in good health and CMV-seronegative. V is TRBV7-3 and J is TRBJ2-3; 8 nucleotides match TRBD2. The CDR3 nucleotides are TGTGCCAGCAGCCCCGGACTAGCACATACGCAGTATTTT. This codes for CASSPGLAHTQYF.